One and the same sample provided the 26 T cell receptor beta chains below, sequenced in a study of T-cell memory formation after mild COVID-19. One entry per CDR3 protein results from TCRdb running MiXCR on the 5' RACE reads. The table shows about 340,000 distinct CDR3 sequences, with more than 15% occurring only once. Sequenced material: PBMCs or a T cell subset sorted from them (not recorded which). These receptors all come from a man between 18 and 29 years old who had mild COVID-19 (a few samples of this study predate the infection). Cell type and time point are not known.

At least ten counts were recorded for this clonotype. The rearrangement uses TRBV6-1 and TRBJ2-4; D is ambiguous. Germline loops: CDR1 MNHNS, CDR2 SASEGT. The V end was cut by 6 bases, the J end by 6 bases, with 12 bases between. This CDR3 has 13 amino acids. The DNA for the CDR3 is TGTGCCAGCAGGGCACCGGGTTCAAACATTCAGTACTTC. Protein sequence: CASRAPGSNIQYF.

This clonotype showed up just a few times. This chain joins TRBV6-1 and TRBJ2-3; TRBD2 matches 9 bases. The ends lost 3 bases at V and 4 bases at J; junction bases unmatched: 8. The germline V gene has CDR1 MNHNS and CDR2 SASEGT. The CDR3 consists of 16 residues. In nucleotides, the CDR3 is TGTGCCAGCAGTGACTATGGCGGGGGGGCCTCAGATACGCAGTATTTT. Protein: CASSDYGGGASDTQYF.

In its sample, this clonotype was seen many times. The rearrangement joins TRBV20-1 to TRBJ2-7; 9 nucleotides align to TRBD1. V shed 5 bases, J shed 5 bases, and the junction held 13 bases outside the gene matches. Germline CDR1 reads DFQATT; CDR2 reads SNEGSKA (reference sequence). The CDR3 sequence is 15 residues long. CDR3: CSAQPDRGLKNEQYV. The DNA for the CDR3 is TGCAGTGCTCAACCGGACAGGGGCTTAAAGAACGAGCAGTACGTC.

This chain links TRBV7-9 with TRBJ1-5; 7 positions match TRBD1. The CDR3 totals 14 residues. Germline lookup yields CDR1 SEHNR and CDR2 FQNEAQ (reference sequence). V dropped 3 bases and J dropped 6; count of bases not matched to a gene: 5. The CDR3: CASSLAGGSQPQHF. In DNA form, the CDR3 reads TGTGCCAGCAGCTTGGCAGGGGGAAGTCAGCCCCAGCATTTT.

There are a few counts of this clonotype. The chain has TRBV6-2 or TRBV6-3 and TRBJ2-1; the D is unclear. The CDR3 contains 14 residues. Germline V gene lookup returns CDR1 MNHEY and CDR2 SVGEGT. V was pared by 8 bases and J by 8 bases, with 19 bases between. The CDR3 spells CASSTSARPDEQFF. The CDR3 coding sequence is TGTGCCAGCTCCACCTCAGCCCGGCCGGATGAGCAGTTCTTC.

This clonotype has only a few counts. The chain links TRBV5-1 to TRBJ2-3; 7 bases are shared with TRBD2. This CDR3 has 17 residues. V was clipped by 7 bases and J by 2 bases; unmatched bases: 16. Germline V gene data show CDR1 as SGHRS and CDR2 as YFSETQ. The CDR3 DNA sequence: TGCGCCAGCGGACCCGAGGACCAGCGGGACCTCACAGATACGCAGTATTTT. Translated, it gives CASGPEDQRDLTDTQYF. Based on the CDR3 plus reference TRBV5-1 and TRBJ2-3, the full variable domain is KAGVTQTPRYLIKTRGQQVTLSCSPISGHRSVSWYQQTPGQGLQFLFEYFSETQRNKGNFPGRFSGRQFSNSRSEMNVSTLELGDSALYLCASGPEDQRDLTDTQYFGPGTRLTVL.

The table lists this clonotype with a few counts. This chain connects TRBV6-6 to TRBJ2-5, with 10 bases identical to TRBD1. This CDR3 has 19 amino acids. Germline CDR1 is MNHNY and CDR2 is SVGAGI (reference sequence). The V segment lost 7 bases and the J segment 0 bases; nucleotides outside the gene matches: 17. CDR3 sequence (DNA): TGTGCCAGCAACCTCTCGGGACAGGGGTTAGCGGGGTACCAAGAGACCCAGTACTTC. It codes for CASNLSGQGLAGYQETQYF.

This clonotype appeared a few times. The chain links TRBV7-2 to TRBJ2-2; the D gene is possibly TRBD1 (6 bases). V shed 0 bases and J shed 7 bases, with 15 bases lying between them. Germline CDR1 is SGHTA and CDR2 is FQGNSA. The CDR3 is 16 amino acids. DNA for the CDR3: TGTGCCAGCAGCTTAGCTTCAGGGGCCCTCCACGGGGAGCTGTTTTTT. Its translation: CASSLASGALHGELFF.

This clonotype came up a few times. The genes are TRBV5-5 and TRBJ2-2, with TRBD1 as a possible D gene (6 bases). Germline assignment: CDR1 SGHKS and CDR2 YYEKEE (reference sequence). Trimming stripped 2 bases from V and 6 bases from J, with 17 bases between. The CDR3 extends over 16 amino acids. The CDR3 nucleotides are TGTGCCAGCAGCTTCTTCCAACAGGGTTTGCCCGGGGAGCTGTTTTTT. Amino acids: CASSFFQQGLPGELFF.

This clonotype has just a few counts. The gene calls are TRBV7-9 and TRBJ1-6; D may be TRBD1 (5 bases). Germline V gene data show CDR1 as SEHNR and CDR2 as FQNEAQ (reference sequence). The CDR3 is 14 residues long. V was trimmed by 5 bases and J by 10 bases, leaving 15 bases between them. CDR3: CASSPPGGRSPLHF. The DNA of the CDR3 is TGTGCCAGCAGCCCCCCCGGGGGAAGATCACCCCTCCACTTT.

The chain is built from TRBV7-9 and TRBJ2-3; D might be TRBD2 (6 bases). CDR1 is SEHNR, CDR2 FQNEAQ, per germline (reference sequence). Trimming left V 1 base short and J 4 bases short, with 12 bases between. The CDR3 consists of 15 residues. The CDR3 protein is CASSLVWGVPDTQYF. DNA of the CDR3: TGTGCCAGCAGCTTAGTCTGGGGGGTTCCAGATACGCAGTATTTT.

The chain uses TRBV15 and TRBJ2-2; 7 bases match TRBD1. The CDR3 loop spans 17 amino acids. Germline CDR1 LNHNV, CDR2 YYDKDF (reference sequence). Trimming at V came to 2 bases and at J to 0 bases, leaving 6 bases not matched to a gene. CDR3 amino acids: CATSRTGTEANTGELFF. The CDR3 nucleotides are TGTGCCACCAGCAGAACCGGGACAGAGGCGAACACCGGGGAGCTGTTTTTT.

The chain links TRBV2 to TRBJ2-4; no definite D call. The length of the CDR3 is 13 residues. Germline V gene lookup returns CDR1 SNHLY and CDR2 FYNNEI. V lost 3 bases and J lost 8, with 11 bases in between. The chain's CDR3 is CASSDGPPDIQYF. The DNA for the CDR3 is TGTGCCAGCAGTGACGGGCCACCCGACATTCAGTACTTC.

This clonotype was counted ten times or more. The genes are TRBV27 and TRBJ1-5, with TRBD1 identical over 9 bases. The V segment lost 6 bases and the J segment 9 bases; nucleotides outside the gene matches: 9. Germline CDR1 and CDR2: MNHEY and SMNVEV (reference sequence). The CDR3 spans 14 residues. The CDR3 loop reads CASSKGQGGSPQHF. For the CDR3, the DNA is TGTGCCAGCAGCAAGGGACAGGGTGGGTCGCCCCAGCATTTT.

This clonotype was picked up many times. V gene TRBV5-1 combines with J gene TRBJ2-2, with D perhaps assigned TRBD1 or TRBD2 (5 bases each). Trimming cost V 3 bases and J 5 bases, with 8 bases left between them. Germline V gene sequence: CDR1 SGHRS, CDR2 YFSETQ. CDR3 length equals 13 residues. The CDR3 is CASSSRGTGELFF. The CDR3, as DNA: TGCGCCAGCAGCTCGAGGGGTACCGGGGAGCTGTTTTTT.

At least ten counts were recorded for this clonotype. The chain couples TRBV12-3 or TRBV12-4 to TRBJ2-5; D not certain. The CDR3 consists of 12 residues. V was pared by 3 bases and J by 4 bases, with 6 bases between. CDR3 in DNA: TGTGCCAGCAGTTTCTCGCTAGAGACCCAGTACTTC. This sequence encodes CASSFSLETQYF.

V gene TRBV20-1 combines with J gene TRBJ1-6; D is perhaps TRBD1 (5 bases). V was clipped by 0 bases and J by 7 bases, with 13 bases between them. CDR1 is DFQATT, CDR2 SNEGSKA, per germline (reference sequence). The CDR3 runs 15 residues. CDR3 sequence: CSARDFMEGNSPLHF. The DNA of the CDR3 is TGCAGTGCTAGAGATTTTATGGAGGGGAATTCACCCCTCCACTTT.

This chain connects TRBV12-3 or TRBV12-4 to TRBJ1-1, with TRBD1 identical over 10 bases. The V and J ends lost 7 bases and 11 bases, in that order; junction bases with no gene match: 7. The CDR3 loop spans 12 amino acids. CDR3: CASIRDRGLAFF. The CDR3, as DNA: TGTGCCAGCATCCGTGACAGGGGGCTTGCTTTCTTT.

This clonotype was picked up many times. The V gene is TRBV29-1, the J gene TRBJ1-2; no clear D gene. Between the trimmed V and J ends, which lost 6 bases and 6 bases, there was a span of 8 bases. Germline values: CDR1 SQVTM, CDR2 ANQGSEA. The CDR3 covers 10 residues. CDR3 DNA: TGCAGCGTCGACCGGCATGGCTACACCTTC. Protein product: CSVDRHGYTF.

This clonotype was found a few times. The V gene is TRBV20-1, the J gene TRBJ2-4; 7 bases agree with TRBD2. This CDR3 region has 13 residues. The V gene's germline CDR1 is DFQATT and CDR2 SNEGSKA (reference sequence). V trimming: 5 bases; J trimming: 6 bases; junction bases outside the gene matches: 7. CDR3: CSAPLAGSNIQYF. In DNA form, the CDR3 reads TGCAGTGCTCCCTTAGCGGGTTCAAACATTCAGTACTTC.

This clonotype was seen only a few times. This rearrangement joins TRBV20-1 to TRBJ1-1, with a tentative D call TRBD1 (5 bases). This CDR3 has 16 amino acids. Germline-derived CDR1 and CDR2 are DFQATT and SNEGSKA (reference sequence). V was cut by 0 bases and J by 1 base, with 15 bases left in between. This CDR3 reads CSARDPMGGRNTEAFF. As DNA, the CDR3 is TGCAGTGCTAGAGACCCGATGGGGGGAAGGAACACTGAAGCTTTCTTT.

This clonotype was counted only a few times. The chain carries TRBV12-3 or TRBV12-4 and TRBJ1-1; 8 nucleotides line up with TRBD1. This CDR3 is 13 amino acids long. J was trimmed by 3 bases and V by 6 bases; bases with no gene match: 3. The CDR3: CASSPRGHTEAFF. CDR3 DNA: TGTGCCAGCAGCCCCAGGGGGCACACTGAAGCTTTCTTT.

This clonotype was detected only a few times. The rearrangement uses TRBV7-9 and TRBJ1-1; 9 bases line up with TRBD1. J was trimmed by 0 bases and V by 5 bases; bases with no gene match: 7. This CDR3 has 16 residues. From germline, CDR1 is SEHNR and CDR2 FQNEAQ (reference sequence). The CDR3 sequence: CASSPQGALMNTEAFF. The CDR3 region has the DNA TGTGCCAGCAGCCCACAGGGGGCCCTAATGAACACTGAAGCTTTCTTT.

This clonotype has only a few counts. The V and J genes are TRBV6-5 and TRBJ1-6; D remains ambiguous. V was pared by 2 bases and J by 8 bases, with 10 bases between. CDR3 size: 14 residues. Germline CDR1 and CDR2: MNHEY and SVGAGI. DNA for the CDR3: TGTGCCAGCAGTTACACAAGGGCAGATTCACCCCTCCACTTT. Its protein is CASSYTRADSPLHF.

This clonotype appeared many times. This chain uses TRBV10-2 with TRBJ2-5, with D maybe TRBD2 (6 bases). CDR1 WSHSY and CDR2 SAAADI come from the germline V gene. The CDR3 length is 17 residues. Trimming took 2 bases from V and 0 from J, leaving 16 bases between them. The DNA for the CDR3 is TGCGCCAGCAGTGAGGGGTCCGGATGGGGGGACCAAGAGACCCAGTACTTC. Its protein is CASSEGSGWGDQETQYF.

This clonotype was detected only a few times. CDR3 nucleotides: TGTGCCAGCAGTGAAGCTGCTGAGGTGAACACTGAAGCTTTCTTT. Translating gives CASSEAAEVNTEAFF. J is TRBJ1-1 and V is TRBV2, with D hard to call. The CDR3 sequence is 15 residues long. CDR1 is SNHLY and CDR2 is FYNNEI in the germline V gene. V lost 0 bases to trimming and J lost 0 bases, with 8 bases between them.